This T cell receptor beta chain was identified in a study of OX40 agonist ivuxolimab in advanced cancers. The table came from immunoSEQ multiplex PCR; TCRdb's copy has only in-frame clones and leaves some out. The data contain about 58,000 clones, 82% of them seen just once; the ten biggest clones take up more than 1.4%. This CDR3 is 16 amino acids long. Germline CDR1 is SGHRS and CDR2 is YFSETQ. The ends were cut back, 6 bases at V and 1 base at J, with 18 bases in the middle. The J gene is TRBJ2-3, the V gene TRBV5-1, with a tentative D call TRBD2 (6 bases). The receptor's source is an adult with an advanced solid tumor such as melanoma, head and neck, liver or kidney cancer. This material consisted of CD4+ or CD8+ T cells sorted from blood, taken in a trial of the OX40 agonist ivuxolimab. CDR3 nucleotides: TGCGCCAGCAACCGAGGGGCGGGACGGGGCACAGATACGCAGTATTTT. It is translated as CASNRGAGRGTDTQYF.